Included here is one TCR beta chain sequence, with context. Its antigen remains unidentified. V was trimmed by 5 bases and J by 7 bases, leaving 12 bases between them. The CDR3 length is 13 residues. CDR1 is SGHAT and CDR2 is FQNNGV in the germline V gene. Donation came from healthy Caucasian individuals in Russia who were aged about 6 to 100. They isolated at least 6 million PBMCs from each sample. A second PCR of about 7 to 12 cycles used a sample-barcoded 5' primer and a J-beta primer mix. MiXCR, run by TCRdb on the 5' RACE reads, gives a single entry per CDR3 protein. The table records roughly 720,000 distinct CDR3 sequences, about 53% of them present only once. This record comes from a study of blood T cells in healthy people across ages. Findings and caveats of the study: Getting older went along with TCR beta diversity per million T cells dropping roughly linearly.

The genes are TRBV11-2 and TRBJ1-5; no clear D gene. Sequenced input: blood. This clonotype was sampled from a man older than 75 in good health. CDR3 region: CASSRPGEQPQHF. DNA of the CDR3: TGTGCCAGCAGCCGGCCGGGAGAGCAGCCCCAGCATTTT.